The 8 T cell receptor beta chains below were found in one sample sequenced in a study of cytomegalovirus exposure and HLA in healthy donors. Vbeta (60) and Jbeta (13) primers were used in the PCR. Produced via immunoSEQ multiplex PCR; TCRdb's table is partial and in-frame only. Found here are under 70,000 clones, roughly 70% of them singletons; the top ten hold about 37%. Sequenced input: PBMCs. Receptor source: a man aged 35 to 55 in good health and CMV-seropositive.

V is TRBV7-2 and J is TRBJ2-7; 7 positions agree with TRBD2. Germline values: CDR1 SGHTA, CDR2 FQGNSA. The V gene end was trimmed by 5 bases and the J gene end by 4 bases; junction bases not matched to a gene: 17. This CDR3 has 17 amino acids. This CDR3 is CASSPYFSSGSDYEQYF. CDR3 nucleotide sequence: TGTGCCAGCAGCCCTTACTTTTCTAGCGGCTCCGATTACGAGCAGTACTTC.

This clone was observed a few times. CDR3 sequence reads: CAWSVSSYEQYF. As DNA, the CDR3 is TGTGCCTGGAGTGTTTCGAGTTACGAGCAGTACTTC. The chain links TRBV30 to TRBJ2-5, with unresolved D. Near its end, the DNA agrees better with TRBJ2-7, so the J call may be wrong. CDR3 length equals 12 residues. Germline CDR1 reads GTSNPN; CDR2 reads SVGIG (reference sequence).

V usage is TRBV9 and J usage is TRBJ2-3, with D uncertain. The CDR3 has 13 amino acids. Germline V gene data show CDR1 as SGDLS and CDR2 as YYNGEE. Deletions cut 4 bases from V and 0 bases from J, with 6 bases between. The CDR3 is CASSFPSTDTQYF. The CDR3 DNA reads TGTGCCAGCAGCTTCCCGAGCACAGATACGCAGTATTTT. The full variable domain, with the rest looked up from reference TRBV9 and TRBJ2-3, is DSGVTQTPKHLITATGQRVTLRCSPRSGDLSVYWYQQSLDQGLQFLIQYYNGEERAKGNILERFSAQQFPDLHSELNLSSLELGDSALYFCASSFPSTDTQYFGPGTRLTVL.

V and J are TRBV7-3 and TRBJ2-7; D remains unclear. Germline lookup yields CDR1 SGHTA and CDR2 FQGTGA. The CDR3 consists of 13 residues. The ends were cut back, 3 bases at V and 5 bases at J, with 11 bases in the middle. The CDR3 bases are TGTGCCAGCAGCTTGGGCAGTCTGGACGAGCAGTACTTC. Translated, it gives CASSLGSLDEQYF.

A few counts support this clone. The V gene is TRBV5-8, the J gene TRBJ1-4, with TRBD1 as a possible D gene (5 bases). The CDR3 is 15 residues long. Germline CDR1 reads SGHTS; CDR2 reads YDEGEE. V lost 0 bases to trimming and J lost 2 bases, with 8 bases between them. For the CDR3, the DNA is TGTGCCAGCAGCTTGGTGGCAGGGACTAATGAAAAACTGTTTTTT. Residues: CASSLVAGTNEKLFF.

The rearrangement uses TRBV9 and TRBJ1-6, with TRBD1 matching over 8 bases. CDR3 length equals 15 residues. Trimming removed 4 bases from V and 11 bases from J; junction bases left unmatched: 11. Germline V gene lookup returns CDR1 SGDLS and CDR2 YYNGEE. Here the CDR3 reads CASSLQDRELAPLHF. The CDR3 DNA reads TGTGCCAGCAGCCTACAGGACAGGGAACTAGCACCCCTCCACTTT.

V is TRBV29-1 and J is TRBJ2-7; 12 positions match TRBD2. Losses at the gene ends were 1 base for V and 2 bases for J; bases not matched to a gene: 6. The CDR3 spans 16 residues. CDR1 and CDR2 (germline): SQVTM, ANQGSEA. In nucleotides, the CDR3 is TGCAGCGTTGAAGTCCTAACTAGCGGGGGGACCTACGAGCAGTACTTC. Protein product: CSVEVLTSGGTYEQYF.

The chain employs TRBV30 and TRBJ1-3, with 7 nucleotides matching TRBD1. The CDR3 length is 13 residues. CDR1 and CDR2 from the germline V gene are GTSNPN and SVGIG (reference sequence). Losses at the gene ends were 3 bases for V and 6 bases for J; bases not matched to a gene: 5. The CDR3 coding sequence is TGTGCCTGGAGCGAACAGGGGCAAAACACCATATATTTT. As protein: CAWSEQGQNTIYF.